This T cell receptor beta chain was recorded in a study of control samples from healthy donors and cancer patients. The table lists this clone with a count of one. V lost 4 bases and J 1 base, leaving 16 bases between the germline ends. The CDR3 is made up of 16 amino acids. From germline, CDR1 is MNHEY and CDR2 SMNVEV (reference sequence). Profiled with immunoSEQ multiplex PCR; TCRdb holds only in-frame clones, not every one. The sample lists some 70,000 clones, 75% to 90% seen once, with about 3% in the top ten. This chain connects TRBV27 to TRBJ1-1, with D maybe TRBD1 (6 bases). The sequenced sample was PBMCs. This clonotype was sampled from a woman aged 45 to 65 with lung cancer. In DNA, the CDR3 is TGTGCCAGCAGTTCAACTGCCGGGACACCGAACACTGAAGCTTTCTTT. It codes for CASSSTAGTPNTEAFF.